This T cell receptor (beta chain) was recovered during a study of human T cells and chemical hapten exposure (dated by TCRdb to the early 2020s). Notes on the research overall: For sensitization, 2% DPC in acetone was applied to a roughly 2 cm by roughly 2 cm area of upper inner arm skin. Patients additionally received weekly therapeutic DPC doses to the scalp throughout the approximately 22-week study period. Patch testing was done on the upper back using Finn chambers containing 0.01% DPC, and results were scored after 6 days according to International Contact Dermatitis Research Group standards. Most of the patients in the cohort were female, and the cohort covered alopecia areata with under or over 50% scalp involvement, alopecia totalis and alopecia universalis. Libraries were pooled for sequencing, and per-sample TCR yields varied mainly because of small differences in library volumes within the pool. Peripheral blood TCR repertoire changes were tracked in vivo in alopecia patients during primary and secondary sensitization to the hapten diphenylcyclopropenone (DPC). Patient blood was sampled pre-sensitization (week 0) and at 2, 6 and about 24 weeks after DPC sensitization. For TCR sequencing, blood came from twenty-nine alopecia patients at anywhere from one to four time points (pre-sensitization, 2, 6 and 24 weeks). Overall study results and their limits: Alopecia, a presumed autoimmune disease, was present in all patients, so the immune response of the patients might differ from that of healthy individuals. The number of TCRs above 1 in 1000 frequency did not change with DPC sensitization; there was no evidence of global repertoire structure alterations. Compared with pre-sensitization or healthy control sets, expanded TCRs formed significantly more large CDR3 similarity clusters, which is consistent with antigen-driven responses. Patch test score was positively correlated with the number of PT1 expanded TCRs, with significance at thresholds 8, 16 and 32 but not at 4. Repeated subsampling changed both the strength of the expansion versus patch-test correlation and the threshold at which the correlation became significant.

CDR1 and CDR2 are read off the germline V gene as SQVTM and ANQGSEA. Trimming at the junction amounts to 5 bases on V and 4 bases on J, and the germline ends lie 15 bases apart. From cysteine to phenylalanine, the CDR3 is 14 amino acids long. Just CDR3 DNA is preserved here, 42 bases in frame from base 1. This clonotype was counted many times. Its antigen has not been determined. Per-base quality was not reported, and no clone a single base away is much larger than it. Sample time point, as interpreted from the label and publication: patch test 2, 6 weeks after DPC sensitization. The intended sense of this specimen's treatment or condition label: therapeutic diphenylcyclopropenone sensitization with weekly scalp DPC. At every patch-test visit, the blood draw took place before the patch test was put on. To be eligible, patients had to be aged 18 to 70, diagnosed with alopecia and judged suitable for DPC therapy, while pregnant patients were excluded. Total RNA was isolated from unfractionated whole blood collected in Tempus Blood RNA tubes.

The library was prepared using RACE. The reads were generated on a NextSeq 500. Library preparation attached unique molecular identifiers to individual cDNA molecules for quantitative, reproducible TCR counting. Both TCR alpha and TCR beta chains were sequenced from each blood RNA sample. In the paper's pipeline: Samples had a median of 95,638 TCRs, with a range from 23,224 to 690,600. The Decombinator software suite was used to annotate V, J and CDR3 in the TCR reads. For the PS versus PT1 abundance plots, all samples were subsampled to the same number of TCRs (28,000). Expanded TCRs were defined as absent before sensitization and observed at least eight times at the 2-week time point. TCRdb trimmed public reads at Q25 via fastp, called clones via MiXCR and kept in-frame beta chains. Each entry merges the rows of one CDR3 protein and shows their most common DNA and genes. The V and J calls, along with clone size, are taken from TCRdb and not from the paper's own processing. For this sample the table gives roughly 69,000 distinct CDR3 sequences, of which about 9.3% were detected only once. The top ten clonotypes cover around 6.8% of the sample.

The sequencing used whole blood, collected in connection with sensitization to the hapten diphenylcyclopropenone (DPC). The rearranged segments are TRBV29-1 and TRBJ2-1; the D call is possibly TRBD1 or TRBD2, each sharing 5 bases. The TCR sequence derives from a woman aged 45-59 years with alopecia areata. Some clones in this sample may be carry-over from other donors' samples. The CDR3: CSVSTGTAYNEQFF. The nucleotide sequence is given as TGCAGCGTTTCAACCGGGACGGCTTACAATGAGCAGTTCTTC.